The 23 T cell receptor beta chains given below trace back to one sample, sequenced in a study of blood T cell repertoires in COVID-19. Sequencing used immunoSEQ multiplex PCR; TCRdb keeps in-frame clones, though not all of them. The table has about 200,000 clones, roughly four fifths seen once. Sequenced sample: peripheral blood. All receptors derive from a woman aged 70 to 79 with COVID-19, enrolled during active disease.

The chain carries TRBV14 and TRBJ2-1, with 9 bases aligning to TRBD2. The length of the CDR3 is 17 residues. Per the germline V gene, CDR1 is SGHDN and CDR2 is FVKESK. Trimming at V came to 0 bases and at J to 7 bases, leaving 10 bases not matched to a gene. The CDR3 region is CASSQESSGRRMNEQFF. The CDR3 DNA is TGTGCCAGCAGCCAAGAGTCCAGCGGGAGGAGGATGAATGAGCAGTTCTTC.

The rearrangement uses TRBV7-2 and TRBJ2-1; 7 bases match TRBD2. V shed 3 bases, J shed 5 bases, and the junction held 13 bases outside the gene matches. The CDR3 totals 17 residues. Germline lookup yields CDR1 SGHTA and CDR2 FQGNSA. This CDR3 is CASSLRGAGYGDNEQFF. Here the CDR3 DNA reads TGTGCCAGCAGCTTGCGTGGAGCGGGATACGGGGACAATGAGCAGTTCTTC. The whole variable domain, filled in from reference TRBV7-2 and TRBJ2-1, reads GAGVSQSPSNKVTEKGKDVELRCDPISGHTALYWYRQSLGQGLEFLIYFQGNSAPDKSGLPSDRFSAERTGGSVSTLTIQRTQQEDSAVYLCASSLRGAGYGDNEQFFGPGTRLTVL.

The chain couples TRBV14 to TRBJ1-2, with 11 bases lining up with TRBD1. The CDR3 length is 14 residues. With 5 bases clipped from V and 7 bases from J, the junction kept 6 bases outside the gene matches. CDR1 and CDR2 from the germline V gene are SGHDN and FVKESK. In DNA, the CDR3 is TGTGCCAGCAGCGCCCGGACAGGGGGCCTTGGCTACACCTTC. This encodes CASSARTGGLGYTF.

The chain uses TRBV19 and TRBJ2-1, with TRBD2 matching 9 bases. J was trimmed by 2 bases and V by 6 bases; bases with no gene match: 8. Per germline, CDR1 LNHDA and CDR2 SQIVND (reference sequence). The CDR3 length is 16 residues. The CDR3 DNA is TGTGCCAGTAGGCGGGGGGGAGCGGAACCCTACAATGAGCAGTTCTTC. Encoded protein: CASRRGGAEPYNEQFF.

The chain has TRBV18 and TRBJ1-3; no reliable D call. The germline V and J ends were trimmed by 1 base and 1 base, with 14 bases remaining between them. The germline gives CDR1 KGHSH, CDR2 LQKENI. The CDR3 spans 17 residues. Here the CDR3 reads CASSPLPSSGSGNTIYF. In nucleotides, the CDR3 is TGTGCCAGCTCACCACTTCCCAGCTCAGGATCTGGAAACACCATATATTTT. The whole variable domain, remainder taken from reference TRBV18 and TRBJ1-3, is NAGVMQNPRHLVRRRGQEARLRCSPMKGHSHVYWYRQLPEEGLKFMVYLQKENIIDESGMPKERFSAEFPKEGPSILRIQQVVRGDSAAYFCASSPLPSSGSGNTIYFGEGSWLTVV.

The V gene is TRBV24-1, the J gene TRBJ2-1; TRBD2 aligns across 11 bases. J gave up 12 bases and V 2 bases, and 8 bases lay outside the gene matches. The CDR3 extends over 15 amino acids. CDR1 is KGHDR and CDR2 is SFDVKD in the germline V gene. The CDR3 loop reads CATSDSETSGAWQFF. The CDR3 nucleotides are TGTGCCACCAGTGATTCCGAGACTAGCGGGGCTTGGCAGTTCTTC.

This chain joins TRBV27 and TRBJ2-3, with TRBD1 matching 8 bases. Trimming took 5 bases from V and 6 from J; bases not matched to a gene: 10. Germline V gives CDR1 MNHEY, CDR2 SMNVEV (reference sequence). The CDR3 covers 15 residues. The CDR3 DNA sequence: TGTGCCAGCAGTCGGGGACAGGCAAATGGGGATACGCAGTATTTT. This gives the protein CASSRGQANGDTQYF.

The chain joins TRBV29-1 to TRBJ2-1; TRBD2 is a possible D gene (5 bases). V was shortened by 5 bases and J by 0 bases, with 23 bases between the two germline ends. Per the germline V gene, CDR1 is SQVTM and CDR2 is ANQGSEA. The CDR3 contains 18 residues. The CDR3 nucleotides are TGCAGCGTTCCCGCCGCCCGGGGAGACTACTCCTCCTACAATGAGCAGTTCTTC. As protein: CSVPAARGDYSSYNEQFF.

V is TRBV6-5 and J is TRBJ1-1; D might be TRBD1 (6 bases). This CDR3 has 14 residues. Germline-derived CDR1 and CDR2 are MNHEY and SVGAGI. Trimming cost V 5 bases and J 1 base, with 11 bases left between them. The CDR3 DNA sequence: TGTGCCAGCAGTCCTAAGACAGGGAACACTGAAGCTTTCTTT. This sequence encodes CASSPKTGNTEAFF.

CDR3 protein: CASSPGTGVAEQYF. For the CDR3, the DNA is TGTGCCAGCAGTCCGGGGACAGGGGTCGCCGAGCAGTACTTC. V gene TRBV7-2 combines with J gene TRBJ2-7; 10 nucleotides match TRBD1. Trimming removed 6 bases from V and 6 bases from J; junction bases left unmatched: 8. The germline V gene encodes CDR1 SGHTA and CDR2 FQGNSA. This CDR3 comprises 14 residues.

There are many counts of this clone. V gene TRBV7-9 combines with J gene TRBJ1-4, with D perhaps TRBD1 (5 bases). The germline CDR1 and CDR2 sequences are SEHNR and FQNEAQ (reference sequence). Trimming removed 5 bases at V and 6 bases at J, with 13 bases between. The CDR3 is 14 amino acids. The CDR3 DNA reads TGTGCCAGCAGCCCCGGGCAGGGCGATGAAAAACTGTTTTTT. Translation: CASSPGQGDEKLFF.

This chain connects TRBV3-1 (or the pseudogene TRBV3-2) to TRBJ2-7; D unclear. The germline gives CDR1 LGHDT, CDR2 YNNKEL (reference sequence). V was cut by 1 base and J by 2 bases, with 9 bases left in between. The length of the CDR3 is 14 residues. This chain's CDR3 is CASSQAGRTYEQYF. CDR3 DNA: TGTGCCAGCAGCCAAGCAGGCCGAACCTACGAGCAGTACTTC.

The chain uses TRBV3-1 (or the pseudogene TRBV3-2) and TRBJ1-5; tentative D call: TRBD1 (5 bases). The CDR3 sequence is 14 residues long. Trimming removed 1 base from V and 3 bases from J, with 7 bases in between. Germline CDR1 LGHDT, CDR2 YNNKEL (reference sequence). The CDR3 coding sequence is TGTGCCAGCAGCCAAGGACAGAACAATCAGCCCCAGCATTTT. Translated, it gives CASSQGQNNQPQHF.

CDR3 amino acids: CASSLNYGANVLTF. The CDR3 DNA is TGTGCCAGCAGCCTAAATTATGGGGCCAACGTCCTGACTTTC. This chain connects TRBV7-9 to TRBJ2-6; D ambiguous. Trimming took off 5 bases at V and 3 bases at J, with 8 bases between the two ends. CDR1 is SEHNR, CDR2 FQNEAQ, per germline (reference sequence). This CDR3 is built from 14 residues.

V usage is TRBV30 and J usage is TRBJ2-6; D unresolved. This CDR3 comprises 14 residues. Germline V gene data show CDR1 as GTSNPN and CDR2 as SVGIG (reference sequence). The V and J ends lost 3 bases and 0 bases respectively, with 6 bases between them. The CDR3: CAWRTVSGANVLTF. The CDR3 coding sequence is TGTGCCTGGAGAACGGTCTCTGGGGCCAACGTCCTGACTTTC.

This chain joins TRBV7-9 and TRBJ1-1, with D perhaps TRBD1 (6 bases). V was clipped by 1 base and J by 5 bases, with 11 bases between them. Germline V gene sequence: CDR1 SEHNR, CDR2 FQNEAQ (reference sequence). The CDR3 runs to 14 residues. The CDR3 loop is CASSLETGKTEAFF. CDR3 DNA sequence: TGTGCCAGCAGCTTAGAAACAGGGAAAACTGAAGCTTTCTTT.

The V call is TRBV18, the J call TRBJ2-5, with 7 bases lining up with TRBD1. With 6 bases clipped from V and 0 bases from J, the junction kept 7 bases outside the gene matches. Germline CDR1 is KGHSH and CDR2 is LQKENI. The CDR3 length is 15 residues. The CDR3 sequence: CASSPVTGNQETQYF. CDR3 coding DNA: TGTGCCAGCTCCCCGGTGACAGGGAACCAAGAGACCCAGTACTTC. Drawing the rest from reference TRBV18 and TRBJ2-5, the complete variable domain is NAGVMQNPRHLVRRRGQEARLRCSPMKGHSHVYWYRQLPEEGLKFMVYLQKENIIDESGMPKERFSAEFPKEGPSILRIQQVVRGDSAAYFCASSPVTGNQETQYFGPGTRLLVL.

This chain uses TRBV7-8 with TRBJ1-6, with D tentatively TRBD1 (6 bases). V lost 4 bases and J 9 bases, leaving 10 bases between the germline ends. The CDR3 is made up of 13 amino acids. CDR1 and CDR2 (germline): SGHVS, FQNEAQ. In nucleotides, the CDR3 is TGTGCCAGCAGCTCGGGGGGCGGTTCACCCCTCCACTTT. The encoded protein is CASSSGGGSPLHF.

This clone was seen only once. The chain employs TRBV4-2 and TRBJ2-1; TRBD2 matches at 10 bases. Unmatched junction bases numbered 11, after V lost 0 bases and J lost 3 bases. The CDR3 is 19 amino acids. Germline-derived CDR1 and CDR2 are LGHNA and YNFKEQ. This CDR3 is CASSQEGSGRAASYNEQFF. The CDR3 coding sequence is TGTGCCAGCAGCCAAGAGGGGAGCGGGAGGGCCGCGAGCTACAATGAGCAGTTCTTC.

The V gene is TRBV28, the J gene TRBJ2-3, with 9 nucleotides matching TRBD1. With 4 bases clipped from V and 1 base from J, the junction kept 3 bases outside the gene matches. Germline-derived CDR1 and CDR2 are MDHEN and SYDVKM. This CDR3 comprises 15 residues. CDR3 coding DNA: TGTGCCAGCAGTTCACAGGGGGCGGGCACAGATACGCAGTATTTT. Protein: CASSSQGAGTDTQYF. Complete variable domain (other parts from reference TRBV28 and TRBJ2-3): DVKVTQSSRYLVKRTGEKVFLECVQDMDHENMFWYRQDPGLGLRLIYFSYDVKMKEKGDIPEGYSVSREKKERFSLILESASTNQTSMYLCASSSQGAGTDTQYFGPGTRLTVL.

The CDR3 nucleotides are TGTGCCAGCAGTCCAGCGACAGGGAGGAACACCATATATTTT. This translates into CASSPATGRNTIYF. The chain recombines TRBV28 with TRBJ1-3; 7 nucleotides match TRBD1. CDR3 length equals 14 residues. Germline V gives CDR1 MDHEN, CDR2 SYDVKM. J lost 7 bases, V lost 5 bases, and 8 bases had no gene match. The complete variable domain, with remaining parts taken from reference TRBV28 and TRBJ1-3, reads DVKVTQSSRYLVKRTGEKVFLECVQDMDHENMFWYRQDPGLGLRLIYFSYDVKMKEKGDIPEGYSVSREKKERFSLILESASTNQTSMYLCASSPATGRNTIYFGEGSWLTVV.

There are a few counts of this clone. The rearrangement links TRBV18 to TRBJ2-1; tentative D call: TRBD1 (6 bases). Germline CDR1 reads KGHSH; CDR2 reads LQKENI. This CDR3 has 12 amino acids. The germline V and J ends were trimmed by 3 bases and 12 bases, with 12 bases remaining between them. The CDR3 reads CASSPVRGGQFF. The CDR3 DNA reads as TGTGCCAGCTCACCCGTGAGAGGGGGGCAGTTCTTC.

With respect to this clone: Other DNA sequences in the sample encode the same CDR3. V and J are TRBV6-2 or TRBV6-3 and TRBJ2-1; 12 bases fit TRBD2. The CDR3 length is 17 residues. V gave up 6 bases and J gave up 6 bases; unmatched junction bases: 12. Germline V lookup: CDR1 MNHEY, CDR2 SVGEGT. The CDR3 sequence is CASSATVGLAGFNEQFF. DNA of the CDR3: TGTGCCAGCAGCGCTACGGTGGGACTAGCGGGCTTCAATGAGCAGTTCTTC.